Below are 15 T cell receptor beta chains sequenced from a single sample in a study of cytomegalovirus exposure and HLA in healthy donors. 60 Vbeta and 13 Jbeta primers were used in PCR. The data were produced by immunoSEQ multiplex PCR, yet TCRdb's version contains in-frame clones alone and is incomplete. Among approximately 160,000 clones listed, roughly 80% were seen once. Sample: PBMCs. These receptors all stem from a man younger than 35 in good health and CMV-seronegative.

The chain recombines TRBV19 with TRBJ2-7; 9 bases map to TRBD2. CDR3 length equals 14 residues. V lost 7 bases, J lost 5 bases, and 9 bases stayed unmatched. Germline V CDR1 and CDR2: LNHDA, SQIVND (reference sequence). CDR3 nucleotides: TGTGCCAGTACCAGCGGAGCGGGAGGTCACGAGCAGTACTTC. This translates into CASTSGAGGHEQYF.

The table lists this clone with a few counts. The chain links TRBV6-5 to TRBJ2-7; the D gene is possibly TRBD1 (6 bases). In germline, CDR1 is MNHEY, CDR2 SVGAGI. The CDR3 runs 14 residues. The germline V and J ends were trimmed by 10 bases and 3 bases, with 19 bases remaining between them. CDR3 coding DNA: TGTGCCACCCGAGAGGGGGTTTCGGTCTACGAGCAGTACTTC. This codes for CATREGVSVYEQYF.

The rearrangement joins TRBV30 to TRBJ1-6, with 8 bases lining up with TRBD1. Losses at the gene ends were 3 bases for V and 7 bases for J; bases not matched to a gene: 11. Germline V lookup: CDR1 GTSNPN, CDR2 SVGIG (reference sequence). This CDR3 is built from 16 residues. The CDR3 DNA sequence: TGTGCCTGGAGCCCCCTCTTTGACAGGGGAAATTCACCCCTCCACTTT. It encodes CAWSPLFDRGNSPLHF.

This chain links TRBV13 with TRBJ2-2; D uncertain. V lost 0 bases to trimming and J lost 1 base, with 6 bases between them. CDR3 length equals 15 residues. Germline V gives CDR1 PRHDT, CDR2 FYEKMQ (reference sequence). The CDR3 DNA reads TGTGCCAGCAGCTTAGGGCCTATGAACACCGGGGAGCTGTTTTTT. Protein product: CASSLGPMNTGELFF.

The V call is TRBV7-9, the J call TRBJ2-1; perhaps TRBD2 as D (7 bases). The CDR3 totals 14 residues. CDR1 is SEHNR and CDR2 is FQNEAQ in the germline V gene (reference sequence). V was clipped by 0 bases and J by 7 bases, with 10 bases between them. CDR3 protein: CASSLAGGGNEQFF. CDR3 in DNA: TGTGCCAGCAGCTTAGCGGGAGGGGGGAATGAGCAGTTCTTC.

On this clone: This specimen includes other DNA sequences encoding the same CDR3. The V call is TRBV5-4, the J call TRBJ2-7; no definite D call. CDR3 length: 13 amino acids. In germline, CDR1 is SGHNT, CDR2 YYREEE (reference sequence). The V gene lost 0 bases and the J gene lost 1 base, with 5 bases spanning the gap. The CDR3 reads CASSLGASYEQYF. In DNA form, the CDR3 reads TGTGCCAGCAGCTTGGGGGCTTCCTACGAGCAGTACTTC.

The CDR3: CASSLGGDRLVEQYF. CDR3 nucleotides: TGTGCCAGCAGCTTAGGAGGGGACAGGCTAGTAGAGCAGTACTTC. This chain uses TRBV7-6 with TRBJ2-7, with 8 bases matching TRBD1. V shed 1 base, J shed 7 bases, and the junction held 9 bases outside the gene matches. The CDR3 loop spans 15 amino acids. In germline, CDR1 is SGHVS, CDR2 FNYEAQ.

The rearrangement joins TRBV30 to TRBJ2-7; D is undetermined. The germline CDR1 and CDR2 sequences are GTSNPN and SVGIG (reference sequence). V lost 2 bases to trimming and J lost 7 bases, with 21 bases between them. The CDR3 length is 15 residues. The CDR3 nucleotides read TGTGCCTGGAGTCCCTCTGGGCCGGCCCTTTGGGAGCAGTACTTC. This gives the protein CAWSPSGPALWEQYF.

The CDR3 spells CASSFLGLAGEFSYNEQFF. The CDR3 bases are TGTGCCAGCAGCTTTCTGGGACTAGCGGGAGAGTTTTCTTACAATGAGCAGTTCTTC. The rearrangement links TRBV5-6 to TRBJ2-1; 14 bases line up with TRBD2. This CDR3 is 19 amino acids long. Germline loops: CDR1 SGHDT, CDR2 YYEEEE. The ends lost 2 bases at V and 4 bases at J; junction bases unmatched: 11. Variable domain in full (rest from reference TRBV5-6 and TRBJ2-1): DAGVTQSPTHLIKTRGQQVTLRCSPKSGHDTVSWYQQALGQGPQFIFQYYEEEERQRGNFPDRFSGHQFPNYSSELNVNALLLGDSALYLCASSFLGLAGEFSYNEQFFGPGTRLTVL.

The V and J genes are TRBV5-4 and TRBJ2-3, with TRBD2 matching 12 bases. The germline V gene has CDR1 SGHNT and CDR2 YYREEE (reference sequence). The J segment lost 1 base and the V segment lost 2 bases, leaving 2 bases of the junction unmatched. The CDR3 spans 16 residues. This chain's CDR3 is CASSLGLAGRTDTQYF. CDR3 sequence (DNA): TGTGCCAGCAGCTTAGGACTAGCGGGACGCACAGATACGCAGTATTTT.

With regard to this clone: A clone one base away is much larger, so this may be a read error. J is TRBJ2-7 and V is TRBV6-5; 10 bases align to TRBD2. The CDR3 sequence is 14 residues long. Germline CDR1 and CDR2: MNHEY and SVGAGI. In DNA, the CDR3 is TGTGCCAGCAGGGGGACTAGCGTCTTCTACGGGCAGTACTTC. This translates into CASRGTSVFYGQYF.

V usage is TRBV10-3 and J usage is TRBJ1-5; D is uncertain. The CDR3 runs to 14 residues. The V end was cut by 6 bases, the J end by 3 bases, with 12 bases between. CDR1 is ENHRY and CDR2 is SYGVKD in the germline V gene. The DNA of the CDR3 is TGTGCCATCAGGCCAACGGGGTTCAATCAGCCCCAGCATTTT. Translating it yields CAIRPTGFNQPQHF.

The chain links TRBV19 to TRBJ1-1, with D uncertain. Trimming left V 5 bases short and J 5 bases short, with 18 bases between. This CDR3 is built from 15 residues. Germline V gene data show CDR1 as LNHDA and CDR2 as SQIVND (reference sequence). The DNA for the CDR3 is TGTGCCAGTAGTTCCCTCAGTTTCTCGGGGACTGAAGCTTTCTTT. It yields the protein CASSSLSFSGTEAFF.

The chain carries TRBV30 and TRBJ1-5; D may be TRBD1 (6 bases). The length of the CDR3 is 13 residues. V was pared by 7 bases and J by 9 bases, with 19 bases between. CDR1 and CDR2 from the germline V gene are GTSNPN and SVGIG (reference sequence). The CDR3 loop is CASRPRGWGPQHF. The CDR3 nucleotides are TGTGCCTCCCGGCCCAGGGGATGGGGGCCCCAGCATTTT.

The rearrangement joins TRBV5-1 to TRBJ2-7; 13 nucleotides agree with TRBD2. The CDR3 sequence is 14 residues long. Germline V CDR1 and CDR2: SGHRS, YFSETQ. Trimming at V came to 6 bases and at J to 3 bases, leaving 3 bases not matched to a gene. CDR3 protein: CASTGTSGDYEQYF. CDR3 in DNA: TGCGCCAGCACCGGGACTAGCGGGGACTACGAGCAGTACTTC.